This record concerns one T cell receptor beta chain sequence. The V gene's germline CDR1 is SGDLS and CDR2 YYNGEE. This CDR3 has 16 amino acids. J gave up 6 bases and V 5 bases, and 13 bases lay outside the gene matches. Amplification targeted TCR beta CDR3 regions from RNA transcripts. First-round RT-PCR of the TCR CDR3 relied on the HTBI primer set. MiXCR, run by TCRdb on the multiplex PCR reads, gives a single entry per CDR3 protein. In the table there are around 340,000 distinct CDR3 sequences, roughly 23% of which are singletons. The source of the sample is a study of T cells in Graves' hyperthyroidism and ophthalmopathy.

The sequence came from a woman aged 50 to 60 with Graves' hyperthyroidism. Sequenced: blood. The V and J genes are TRBV9 and TRBJ2-7; 11 nucleotides line up with TRBD1. The CDR3 sequence: CASSGGTGTGGREQYF. The CDR3 DNA is TGTGCCAGCAGTGGAGGTACCGGGACAGGGGGACGCGAGCAGTACTTC.